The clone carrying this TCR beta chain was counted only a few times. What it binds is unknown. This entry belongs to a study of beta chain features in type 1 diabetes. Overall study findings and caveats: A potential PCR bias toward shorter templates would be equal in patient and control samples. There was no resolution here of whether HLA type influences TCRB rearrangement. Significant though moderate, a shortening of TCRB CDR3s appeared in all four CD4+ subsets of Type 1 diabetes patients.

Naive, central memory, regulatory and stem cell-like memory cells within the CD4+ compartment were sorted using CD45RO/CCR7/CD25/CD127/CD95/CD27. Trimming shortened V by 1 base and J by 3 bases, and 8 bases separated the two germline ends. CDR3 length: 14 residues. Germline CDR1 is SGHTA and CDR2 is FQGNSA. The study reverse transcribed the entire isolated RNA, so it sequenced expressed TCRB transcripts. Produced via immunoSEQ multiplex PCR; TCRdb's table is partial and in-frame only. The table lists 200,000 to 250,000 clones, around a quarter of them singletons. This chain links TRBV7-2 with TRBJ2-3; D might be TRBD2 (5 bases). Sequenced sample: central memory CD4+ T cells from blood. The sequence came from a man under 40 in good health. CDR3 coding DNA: TGTGCCAGCAGCTTAGGGAGGCAGACAGATACGCAGTATTTT. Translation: CASSLGRQTDTQYF.